One sample yielded the 10 T cell receptor beta chains listed below, sequenced in a study of T cells in Graves' hyperthyroidism and ophthalmopathy. Using RNA transcripts as the source, TCR beta CDR3 regions were amplified. The HTBI set primed first-round TCR CDR3 RT-PCR. In TCRdb, the multiplex PCR reads were re-called with MiXCR into one record per CDR3 protein. The sample includes under 600,000 distinct CDR3 sequences, roughly a sixth of them seen just once. Sequences were obtained from blood. The receptors come from a woman between 40 and 50 years old with Graves' ophthalmopathy.

This chain links TRBV30 with TRBJ2-2; D is perhaps TRBD2 (5 bases). The V end was cut by 5 bases, the J end by 6 bases, with 13 bases between. Germline CDR1 is GTSNPN and CDR2 is SVGIG (reference sequence). CDR3 length equals 13 residues. CDR3 sequence (DNA): TGTGCCTGGGGTGAGGGTTTTGCCGGGGAGCTGTTTTTT. This translates into CAWGEGFAGELFF.

This clonotype was detected many times. The chain links TRBV27 to TRBJ1-1; D is undetermined. The CDR3 runs to 14 residues. Trimming stripped 3 bases from V and 8 bases from J, with 16 bases between. Germline CDR1 is MNHEY and CDR2 is SMNVEV (reference sequence). The chain's CDR3 is CASSFRTNHAEAFF. CDR3 in DNA: TGTGCCAGCAGTTTCCGGACTAACCACGCCGAAGCTTTCTTT.

This clonotype has ten or more counts. This chain connects TRBV12-3 or TRBV12-4 to TRBJ2-7, with 9 bases that match TRBD1. The trim removed 6 bases at V and 0 bases at J, leaving 12 bases unmatched. This CDR3 is 17 amino acids long. The CDR3 is CASSLGQGRSGSYEQYF. The CDR3 DNA reads TGTGCCAGCAGCTTGGGACAGGGAAGGAGTGGCTCCTACGAGCAGTACTTC.

This clonotype was observed a handful of times. The chain carries TRBV6-2 or TRBV6-3 and TRBJ2-1; D possibly uses TRBD1 or TRBD2 (6 bases each). In germline, CDR1 is MNHEY, CDR2 SVGEGT. The V gene lost 6 bases and the J gene lost 9 bases, with 18 bases spanning the gap. The CDR3 length is 14 residues. CDR3 sequence: CASRSSGAGVEQFF. The CDR3 region has the DNA TGTGCCAGCAGGTCCTCGGGGGCCGGGGTTGAGCAGTTCTTC.

The chain is built from TRBV30 and TRBJ1-1; tentatively, D is TRBD1 (6 bases). Germline CDR1 is GTSNPN and CDR2 is SVGIG (reference sequence). The CDR3 is 12 amino acids. Trimming took 6 bases from V and 8 from J, leaving 16 bases between them. The CDR3: CACRQAHEEAFF. Written as DNA, the CDR3 is TGTGCCTGCCGACAGGCCCACGAGGAAGCTTTCTTT. Complete variable domain (other parts from reference TRBV30 and TRBJ1-1): SQTIHQWPATLVQPVGSPLSLECTVEGTSNPNLYWYRQAAGRGLQLLFYSVGIGQISSEVPQNLSASRPQDRQFILSSKKLLLSDSGFYLCACRQAHEEAFFGQGTRLTVV.

The chain uses TRBV3-1 and TRBJ2-7; D might be TRBD1 or TRBD2, each matching 5 bases. Germline lookup yields CDR1 LGHDT and CDR2 YNNKEL (reference sequence). The V end lost 4 bases, the J end lost 3 bases, and 16 bases lay between the germline ends. The CDR3 runs to 15 residues. The CDR3 region is CASSRRGGGRYEQYF. CDR3 sequence (DNA): TGTGCCAGCAGCCGAAGGGGTGGAGGTCGCTACGAGCAGTACTTC.

In regard to this clonotype: Possible read error: a much larger clone is one base away. V usage is TRBV20-1 and J usage is TRBJ2-7; 8 bases are shared with TRBD2. CDR1 and CDR2 (germline): DFQATT, SNEGSKA (reference sequence). Trimming took 0 bases from V and 4 from J; bases not matched to a gene: 20. The CDR3 contains 19 residues. CDR3 amino acids: CSARDPGLGPERPHYEQYF. In DNA form, the CDR3 reads TGCAGTGCTAGAGATCCGGGACTAGGTCCCGAACGCCCCCATTACGAGCAGTACTTC.

This clonotype was recorded a few times. CDR3 in amino acids: CASSMETGLAGELFF. In DNA form, the CDR3 reads TGTGCCAGTAGTATGGAGACAGGGTTGGCCGGGGAGCTGTTTTTT. The V call is TRBV19, the J call TRBJ2-2, with 7 bases that match TRBD1. The CDR3 covers 15 residues. V shed 3 bases, J shed 6 bases, and the junction held 7 bases outside the gene matches. Germline assignment: CDR1 LNHDA and CDR2 SQIVND (reference sequence).

The chain joins TRBV6-6 to TRBJ2-2, with 7 nucleotides matching TRBD1. The ends lost 5 bases at V and 7 bases at J; junction bases unmatched: 10. This CDR3 is built from 15 residues. Germline CDR1 MNHNY, CDR2 SVGAGI (reference sequence). CDR3 coding DNA: TGTGCCAGCAGTACTCGAGGACAGGCTCTCGGGGAGCTGTTTTTT. This codes for CASSTRGQALGELFF.

This clonotype has more than one count but fewer than ten. The chain recombines TRBV5-1 with TRBJ2-1; TRBD1 agrees at 12 bases. Germline V gives CDR1 SGHRS, CDR2 YFSETQ. The CDR3 sequence is 16 residues long. Trimming took 4 bases from V and 4 from J; bases not matched to a gene: 6. In DNA form, the CDR3 reads TGCGCCAGCAGCACCGGGACAGGGGGCGCTTACAATGAGCAGTTCTTC. As protein: CASSTGTGGAYNEQFF.